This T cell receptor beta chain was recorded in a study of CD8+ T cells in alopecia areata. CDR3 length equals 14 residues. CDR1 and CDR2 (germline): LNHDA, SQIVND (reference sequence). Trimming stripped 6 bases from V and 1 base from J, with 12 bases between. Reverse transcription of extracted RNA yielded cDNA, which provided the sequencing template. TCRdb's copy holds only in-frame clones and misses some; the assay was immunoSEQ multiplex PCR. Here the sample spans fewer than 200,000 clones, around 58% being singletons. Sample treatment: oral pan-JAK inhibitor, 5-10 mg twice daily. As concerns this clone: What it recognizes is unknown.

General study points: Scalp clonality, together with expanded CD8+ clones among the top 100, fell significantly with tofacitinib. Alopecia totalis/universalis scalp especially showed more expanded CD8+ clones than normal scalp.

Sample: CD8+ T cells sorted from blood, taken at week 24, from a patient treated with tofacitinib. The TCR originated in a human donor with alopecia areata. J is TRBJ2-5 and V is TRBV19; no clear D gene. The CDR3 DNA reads TGTGCCAGTAGCTCCATCGGTAGCCAAGAGACCCAGTACTTC. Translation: CASSSIGSQETQYF.